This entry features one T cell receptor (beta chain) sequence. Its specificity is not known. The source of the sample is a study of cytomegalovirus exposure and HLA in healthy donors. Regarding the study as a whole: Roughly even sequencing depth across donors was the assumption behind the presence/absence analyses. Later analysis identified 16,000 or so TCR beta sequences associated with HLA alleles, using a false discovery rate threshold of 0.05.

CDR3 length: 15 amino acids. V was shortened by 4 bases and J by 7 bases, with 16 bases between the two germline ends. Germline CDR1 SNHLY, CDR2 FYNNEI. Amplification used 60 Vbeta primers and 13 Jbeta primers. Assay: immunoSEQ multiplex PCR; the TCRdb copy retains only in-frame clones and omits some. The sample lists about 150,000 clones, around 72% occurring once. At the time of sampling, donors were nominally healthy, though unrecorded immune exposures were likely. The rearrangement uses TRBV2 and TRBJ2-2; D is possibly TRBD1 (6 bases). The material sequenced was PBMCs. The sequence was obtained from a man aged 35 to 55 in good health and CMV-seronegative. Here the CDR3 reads CASSARAGAIGELFF. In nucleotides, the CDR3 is TGTGCCAGCAGTGCCCGGGCAGGGGCGATCGGGGAGCTGTTTTTT.